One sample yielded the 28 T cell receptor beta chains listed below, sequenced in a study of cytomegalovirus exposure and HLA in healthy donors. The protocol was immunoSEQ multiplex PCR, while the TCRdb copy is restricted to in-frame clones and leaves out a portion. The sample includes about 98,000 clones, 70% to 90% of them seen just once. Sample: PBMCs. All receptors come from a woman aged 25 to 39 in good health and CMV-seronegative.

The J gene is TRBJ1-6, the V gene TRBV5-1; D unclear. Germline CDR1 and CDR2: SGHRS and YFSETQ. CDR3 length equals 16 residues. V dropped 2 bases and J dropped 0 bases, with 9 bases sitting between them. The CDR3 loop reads CASSLAANSYNSPLHF. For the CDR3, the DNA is TGCGCCAGCAGCTTAGCAGCGAACTCCTATAATTCACCCCTCCACTTT.

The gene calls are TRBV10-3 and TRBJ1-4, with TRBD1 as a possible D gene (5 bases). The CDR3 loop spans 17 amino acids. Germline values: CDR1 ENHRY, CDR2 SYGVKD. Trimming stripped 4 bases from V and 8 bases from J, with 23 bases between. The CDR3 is CAISGTSRRGQTEKLFF. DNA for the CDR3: TGTGCCATCAGTGGGACTTCGAGGAGGGGCCAGACGGAAAAACTGTTTTTT.

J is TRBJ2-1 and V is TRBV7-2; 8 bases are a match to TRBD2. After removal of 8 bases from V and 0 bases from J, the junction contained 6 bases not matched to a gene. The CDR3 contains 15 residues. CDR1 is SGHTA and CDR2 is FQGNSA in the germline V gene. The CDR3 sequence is CASHGRARSYNEQFF. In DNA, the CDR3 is TGTGCCAGCCACGGGAGGGCTCGCTCCTACAATGAGCAGTTCTTC.

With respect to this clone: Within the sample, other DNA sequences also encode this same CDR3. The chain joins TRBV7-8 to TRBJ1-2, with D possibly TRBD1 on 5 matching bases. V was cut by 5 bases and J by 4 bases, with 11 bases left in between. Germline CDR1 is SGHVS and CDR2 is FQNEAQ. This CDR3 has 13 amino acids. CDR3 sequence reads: CASSPQGTYGYTF. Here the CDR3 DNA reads TGTGCCAGCAGCCCCCAGGGTACCTATGGCTACACCTTC.

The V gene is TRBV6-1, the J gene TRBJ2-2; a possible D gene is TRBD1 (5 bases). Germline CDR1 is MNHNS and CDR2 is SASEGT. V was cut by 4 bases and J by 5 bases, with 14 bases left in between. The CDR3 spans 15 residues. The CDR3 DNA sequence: TGTGCCAGCAGTGGTGGTAGGGGAAAAACCGGGGAGCTGTTTTTT. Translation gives CASSGGRGKTGELFF.

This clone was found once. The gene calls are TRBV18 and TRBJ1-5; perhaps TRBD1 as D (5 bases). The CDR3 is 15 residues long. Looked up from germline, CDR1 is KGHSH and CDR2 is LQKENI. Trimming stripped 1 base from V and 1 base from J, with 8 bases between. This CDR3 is CASSPLGGSNQPQHF. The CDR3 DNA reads TGTGCCAGCTCACCACTCGGGGGGAGCAATCAGCCCCAGCATTTT.

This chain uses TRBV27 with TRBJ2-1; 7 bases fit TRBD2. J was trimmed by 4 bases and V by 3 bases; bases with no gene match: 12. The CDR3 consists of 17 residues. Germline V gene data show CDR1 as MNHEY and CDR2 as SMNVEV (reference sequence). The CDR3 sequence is CASSFLITGGTYNEQFF. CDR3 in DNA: TGTGCCAGCAGTTTTCTTATCACGGGGGGTACATACAATGAGCAGTTCTTC.

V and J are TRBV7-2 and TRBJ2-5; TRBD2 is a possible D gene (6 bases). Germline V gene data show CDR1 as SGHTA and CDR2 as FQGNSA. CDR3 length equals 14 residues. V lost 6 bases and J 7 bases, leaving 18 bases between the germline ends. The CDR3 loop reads CASSSMGLYRTQYF. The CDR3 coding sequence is TGTGCCAGCAGTTCTATGGGACTGTACCGGACCCAGTACTTC.

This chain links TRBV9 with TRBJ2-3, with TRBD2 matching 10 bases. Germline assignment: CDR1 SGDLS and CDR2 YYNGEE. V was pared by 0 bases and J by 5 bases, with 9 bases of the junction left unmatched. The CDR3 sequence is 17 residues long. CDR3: CASSVAASGSRRDTQYF. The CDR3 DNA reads TGTGCCAGCAGCGTAGCCGCTAGCGGGAGCAGGAGAGATACGCAGTATTTT.

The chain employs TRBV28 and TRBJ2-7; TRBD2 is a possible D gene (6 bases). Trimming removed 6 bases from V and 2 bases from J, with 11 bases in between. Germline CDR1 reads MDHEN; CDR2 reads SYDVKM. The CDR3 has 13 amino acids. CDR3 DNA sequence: TGTGCCAGCAGCACGACTAGTCCCTACGAGCAGTACTTC. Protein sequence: CASSTTSPYEQYF.

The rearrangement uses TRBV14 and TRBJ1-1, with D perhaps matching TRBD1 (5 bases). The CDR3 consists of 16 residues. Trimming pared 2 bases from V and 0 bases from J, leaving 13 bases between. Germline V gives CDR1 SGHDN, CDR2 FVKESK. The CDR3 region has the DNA TGTGCCAGCAGCCAAATGGGACTGGGGATGAACACTGAAGCTTTCTTT. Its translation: CASSQMGLGMNTEAFF.

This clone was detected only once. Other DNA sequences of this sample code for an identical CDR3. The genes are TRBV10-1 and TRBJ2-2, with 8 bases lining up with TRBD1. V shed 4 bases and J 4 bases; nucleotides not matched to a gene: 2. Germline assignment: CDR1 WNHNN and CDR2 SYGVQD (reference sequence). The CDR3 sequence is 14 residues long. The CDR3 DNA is TGCGCCAGCAGTGGGACAGGGTCCACCGGGGAGCTGTTTTTT. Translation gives CASSGTGSTGELFF.

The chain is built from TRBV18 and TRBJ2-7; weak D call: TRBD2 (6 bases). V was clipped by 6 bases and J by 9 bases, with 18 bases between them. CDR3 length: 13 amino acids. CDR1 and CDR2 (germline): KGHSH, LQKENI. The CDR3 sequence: CASSPRDFFGQYF. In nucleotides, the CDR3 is TGTGCCAGCTCCCCGAGGGACTTTTTCGGGCAGTACTTC.

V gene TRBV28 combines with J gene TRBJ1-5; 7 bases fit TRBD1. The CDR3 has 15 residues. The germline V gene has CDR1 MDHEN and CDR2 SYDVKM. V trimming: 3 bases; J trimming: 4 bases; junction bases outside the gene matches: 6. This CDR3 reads CASSFGRGLNQPQHF. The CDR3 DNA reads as TGTGCCAGCAGTTTTGGCAGGGGGTTGAATCAGCCCCAGCATTTT.

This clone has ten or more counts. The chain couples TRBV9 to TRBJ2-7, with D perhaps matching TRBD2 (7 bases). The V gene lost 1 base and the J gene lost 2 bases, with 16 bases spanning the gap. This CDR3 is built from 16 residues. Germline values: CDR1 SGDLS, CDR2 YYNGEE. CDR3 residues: CASSVSGSGTPYEQYF. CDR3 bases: TGTGCCAGCAGCGTAAGTGGAAGCGGGACACCCTACGAGCAGTACTTC.

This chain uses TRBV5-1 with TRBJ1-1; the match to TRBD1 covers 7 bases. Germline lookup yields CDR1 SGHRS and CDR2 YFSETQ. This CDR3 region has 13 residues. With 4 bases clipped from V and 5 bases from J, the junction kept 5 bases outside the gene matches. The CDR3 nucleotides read TGCGCCAGCAGCCACGGACAGGCAACTGAAGCTTTCTTT. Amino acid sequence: CASSHGQATEAFF. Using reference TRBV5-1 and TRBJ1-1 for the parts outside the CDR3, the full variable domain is KAGVTQTPRYLIKTRGQQVTLSCSPISGHRSVSWYQQTPGQGLQFLFEYFSETQRNKGNFPGRFSGRQFSNSRSEMNVSTLELGDSALYLCASSHGQATEAFFGQGTRLTVV.

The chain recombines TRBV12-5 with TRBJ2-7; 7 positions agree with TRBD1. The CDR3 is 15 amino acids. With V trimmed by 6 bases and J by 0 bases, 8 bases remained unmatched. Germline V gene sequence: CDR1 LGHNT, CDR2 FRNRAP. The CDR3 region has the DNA TGTGCTAGTGGCCGAACACAGGGGATCTCCTACGAGCAGTACTTC. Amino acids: CASGRTQGISYEQYF.

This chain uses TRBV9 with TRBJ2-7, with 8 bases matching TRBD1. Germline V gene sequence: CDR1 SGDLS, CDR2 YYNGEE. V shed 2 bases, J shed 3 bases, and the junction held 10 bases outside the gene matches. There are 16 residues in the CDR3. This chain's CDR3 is CASSVAGTGNYYEQYF. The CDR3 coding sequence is TGTGCCAGCAGCGTGGCCGGGACAGGCAACTACTACGAGCAGTACTTC.

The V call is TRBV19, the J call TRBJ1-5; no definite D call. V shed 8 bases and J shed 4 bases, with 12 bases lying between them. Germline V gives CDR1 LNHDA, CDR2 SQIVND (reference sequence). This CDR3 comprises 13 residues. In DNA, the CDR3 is TGTGCCAGTCGACCAACCGGGAATCAGCCCCAGCATTTT. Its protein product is CASRPTGNQPQHF.

The CDR3 sequence: CASSQDPSLETQYF. The CDR3 DNA sequence: TGCGCCAGCAGCCAAGATCCCAGTCTGGAGACCCAGTACTTC. The genes are TRBV4-1 and TRBJ2-5; unclear D gene. CDR3 length: 14 amino acids. CDR1 and CDR2 from the germline V gene are MGHRA and YSYEKL. V lost 0 bases and J 5 bases, leaving 10 bases between the germline ends.

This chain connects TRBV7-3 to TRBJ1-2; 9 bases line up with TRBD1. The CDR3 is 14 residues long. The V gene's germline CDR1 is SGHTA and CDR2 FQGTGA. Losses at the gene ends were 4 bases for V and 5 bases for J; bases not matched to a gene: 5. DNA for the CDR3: TGTGCCAGCAGCTCCGACGGGACAGGGTATGGCTACACCTTC. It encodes CASSSDGTGYGYTF.

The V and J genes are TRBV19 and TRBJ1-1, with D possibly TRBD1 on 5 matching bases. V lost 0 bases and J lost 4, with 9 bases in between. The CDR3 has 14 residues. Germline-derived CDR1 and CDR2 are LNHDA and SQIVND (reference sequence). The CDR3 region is CASSIDSRVTEAFF. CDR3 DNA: TGTGCCAGTAGTATAGACTCCAGGGTCACTGAAGCTTTCTTT.

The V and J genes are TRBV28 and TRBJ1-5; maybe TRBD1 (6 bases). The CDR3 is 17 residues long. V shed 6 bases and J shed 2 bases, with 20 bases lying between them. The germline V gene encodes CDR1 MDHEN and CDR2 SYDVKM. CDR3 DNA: TGTGCCAGCAGCCAGTGGGTGGGGGCCTTTGGCAATCAGCCCCAGCATTTT. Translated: CASSQWVGAFGNQPQHF.

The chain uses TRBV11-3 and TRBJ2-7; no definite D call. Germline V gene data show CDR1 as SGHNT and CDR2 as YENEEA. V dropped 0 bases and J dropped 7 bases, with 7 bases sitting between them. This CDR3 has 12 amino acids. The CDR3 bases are TGTGCCAGCAGCTTAGATCTCGGGGAGCAGTACTTC. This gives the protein CASSLDLGEQYF.

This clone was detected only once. The CDR3 loop is CASSQGVTGENGPQHF. CDR3 coding DNA: TGTGCCAGCAGCCAAGGAGTGACAGGGGAGAATGGGCCCCAGCATTTT. The rearrangement uses TRBV4-2 and TRBJ1-5; 8 positions match TRBD1. The CDR3 is 16 residues long. The germline V gene has CDR1 LGHNA and CDR2 YNFKEQ. Trimming cost V 1 base and J 9 bases; bases outside gene matches: 11.

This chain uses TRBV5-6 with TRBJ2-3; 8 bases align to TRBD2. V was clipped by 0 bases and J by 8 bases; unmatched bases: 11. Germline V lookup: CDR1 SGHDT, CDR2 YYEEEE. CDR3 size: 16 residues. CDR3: CASSLAERGGRGTQYF. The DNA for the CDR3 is TGTGCCAGCAGCTTGGCCGAACGCGGGGGGAGGGGTACGCAGTATTTT.

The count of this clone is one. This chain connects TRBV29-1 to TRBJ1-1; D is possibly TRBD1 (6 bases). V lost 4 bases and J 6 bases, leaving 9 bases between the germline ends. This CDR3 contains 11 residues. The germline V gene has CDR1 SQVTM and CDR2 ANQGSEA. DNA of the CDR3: TGCAGCGTTGGGGCAGGGGCTGAAGCTTTCTTT. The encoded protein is CSVGAGAEAFF.

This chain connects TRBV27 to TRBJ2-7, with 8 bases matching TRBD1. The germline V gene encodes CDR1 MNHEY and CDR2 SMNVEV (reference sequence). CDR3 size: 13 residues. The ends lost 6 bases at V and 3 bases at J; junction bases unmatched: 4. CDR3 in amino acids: CASRGQEVYEQYF. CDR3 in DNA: TGTGCCAGCAGGGGACAGGAGGTCTACGAGCAGTACTTC.